This T cell receptor (beta chain) originates from a study of T-cell memory formation after mild COVID-19. There are 16 residues in the CDR3. Germline V gives CDR1 SGHRS, CDR2 YFSETQ. V lost 4 bases and J 2 bases, leaving 17 bases between the germline ends. TCRdb passed the 5' RACE reads through MiXCR, listing each CDR3 protein once. The sample yields some 320,000 distinct CDR3 sequences, roughly 15% seen once. Sequencing input: PBMCs or a T cell subset sorted from them (not recorded which). This chain joins TRBV5-1 and TRBJ2-3; tentatively, D is TRBD2 (7 bases). This receptor was obtained from a man between 18 and 35 years old who had mild COVID-19 (a few samples of this study predate the infection). Cell type and time point are not known. The CDR3, as DNA: TGCGCCAGCAGCCCATTTGAGGGGGGGCTCACAGATACGCAGTATTTT. It yields the protein CASSPFEGGLTDTQYF.